This T cell receptor (beta chain) was profiled in a study of blood T cell repertoires in COVID-19. Whole-study context: The United States, Italy and Spain provided the acute and convalescent COVID-19 samples. In each case, the material was cDNA or gDNA derived from T cells, B-cell-depleted T cells, or PBMCs.

Per the original methods: Counts of nucleated cells, estimated from reference gene primer amplification, were obtained. Sequencing was performed with immunoSEQ multiplex PCR; in TCRdb, only in-frame clones are kept and a portion is missing. Clonal size and the V and J genes are those of that table, whereas D and trimming came from the DNA. The sample comprises about 350,000 clones, about 88% of which are singletons, and 7% to 8% rests with the top ten. A Seattle source enrolled patients during active infection and followed them longitudinally. This receptor was obtained from a woman aged 70-85 years with COVID-19, enrolled during active disease. The sample taken for sequencing was peripheral blood.

CDR3 bases: TGTGCCAGCAGCTTTAGCGGGGGTCCCTTCGCCGAGCAGTACTTC. This translates into CASSFSGGPFAEQYF. The chain is built from TRBV28 and TRBJ2-7; 9 positions agree with TRBD2. Per the germline V gene, CDR1 is MDHEN and CDR2 is SYDVKM. V lost 6 bases and J lost 6; bases outside the gene matches: 12. The CDR3 covers 15 residues.